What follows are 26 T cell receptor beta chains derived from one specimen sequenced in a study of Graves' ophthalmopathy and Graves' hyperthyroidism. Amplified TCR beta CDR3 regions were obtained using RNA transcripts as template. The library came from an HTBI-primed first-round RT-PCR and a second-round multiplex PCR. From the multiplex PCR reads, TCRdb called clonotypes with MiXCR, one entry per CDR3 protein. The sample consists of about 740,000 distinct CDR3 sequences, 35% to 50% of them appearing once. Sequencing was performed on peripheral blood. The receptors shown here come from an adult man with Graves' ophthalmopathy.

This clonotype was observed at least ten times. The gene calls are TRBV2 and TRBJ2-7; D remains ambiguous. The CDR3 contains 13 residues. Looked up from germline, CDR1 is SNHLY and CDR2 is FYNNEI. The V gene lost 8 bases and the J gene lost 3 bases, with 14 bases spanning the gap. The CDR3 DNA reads TGTGCCAGCCTACCGTCTATCCACTACGAGCAGTACTTC. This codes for CASLPSIHYEQYF.

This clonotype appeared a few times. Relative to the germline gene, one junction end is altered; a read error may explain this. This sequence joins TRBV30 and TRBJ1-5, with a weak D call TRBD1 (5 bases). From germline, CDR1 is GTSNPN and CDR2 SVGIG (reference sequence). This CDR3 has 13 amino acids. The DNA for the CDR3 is TGTGCCTGGAGTGAGGGCTGGACATTCCCTCGCCTTTTT. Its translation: CAWSEGWTFPRLF. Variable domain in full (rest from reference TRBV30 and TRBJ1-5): SQTIHQWPATLVQPVGSPLSLECTVEGTSNPNLYWYRQAAGRGLQLLFYSVGIGQISSEVPQNLSASRPQDRQFILSSKKLLLSDSGFYLCAWSEGWTFPRLFGDGTRLSIL.

The CDR3 loop is CASSAERDGNYGYTF. CDR3 DNA sequence: TGTGCCAGCAGCGCCGAACGGGACGGAAACTATGGCTACACCTTC. The V gene is TRBV7-3, the J gene TRBJ1-2, with a weak D call TRBD1 (5 bases). In germline, CDR1 is SGHTA, CDR2 FQGTGA. Trimming removed 5 bases from V and 2 bases from J, with 15 bases in between. The CDR3 sequence is 15 residues long. The full variable domain, with the rest looked up from reference TRBV7-3 and TRBJ1-2, is GAGVSQTPSNKVTEKGKYVELRCDPISGHTALYWYRQSLGQGPEFLIYFQGTGAADDSGLPNDRFFAVRPEGSVSTLKIQRTERGDSAVYLCASSAERDGNYGYTFGSGTRLTVV.

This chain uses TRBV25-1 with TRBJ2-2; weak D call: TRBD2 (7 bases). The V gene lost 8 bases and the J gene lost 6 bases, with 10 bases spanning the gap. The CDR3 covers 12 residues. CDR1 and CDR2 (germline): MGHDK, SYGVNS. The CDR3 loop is CASGGAPGELFF. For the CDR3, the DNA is TGTGCCAGCGGGGGGGCCCCCGGGGAGCTGTTTTTT.

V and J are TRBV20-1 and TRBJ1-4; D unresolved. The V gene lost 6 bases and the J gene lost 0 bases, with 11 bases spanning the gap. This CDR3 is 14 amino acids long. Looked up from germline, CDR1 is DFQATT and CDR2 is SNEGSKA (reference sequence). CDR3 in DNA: TGCAGTGCCTCCCCCGATGCAACTAATGAAAAACTGTTTTTT. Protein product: CSASPDATNEKLFF.

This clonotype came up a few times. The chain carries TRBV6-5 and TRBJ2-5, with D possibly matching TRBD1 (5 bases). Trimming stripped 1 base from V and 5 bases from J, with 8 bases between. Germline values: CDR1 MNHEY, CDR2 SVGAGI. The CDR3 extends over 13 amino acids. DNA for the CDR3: TGTGCCAGCAGTTACTTACAGGCGGAGACCCAGTACTTC. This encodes CASSYLQAETQYF.

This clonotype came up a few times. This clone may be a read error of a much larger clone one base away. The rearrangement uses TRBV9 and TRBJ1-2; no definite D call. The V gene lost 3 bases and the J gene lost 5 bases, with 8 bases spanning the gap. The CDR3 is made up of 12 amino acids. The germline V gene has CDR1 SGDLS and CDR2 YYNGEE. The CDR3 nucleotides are TGTGCCAGCAGCGGCCGGCTTTATGGCTACACCTTC. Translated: CASSGRLYGYTF.

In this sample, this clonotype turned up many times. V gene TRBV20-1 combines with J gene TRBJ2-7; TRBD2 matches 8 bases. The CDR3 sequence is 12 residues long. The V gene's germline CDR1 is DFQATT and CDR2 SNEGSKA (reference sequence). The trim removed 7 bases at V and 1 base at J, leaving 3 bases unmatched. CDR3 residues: CSVLAESYEQYF. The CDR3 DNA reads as TGCAGTGTACTAGCGGAATCCTACGAGCAGTACTTC.

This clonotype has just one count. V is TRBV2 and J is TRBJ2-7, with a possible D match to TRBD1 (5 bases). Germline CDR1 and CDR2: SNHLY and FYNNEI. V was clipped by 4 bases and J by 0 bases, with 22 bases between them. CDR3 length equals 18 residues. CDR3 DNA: TGTGCCAGCAGTGTAGAGACAGAAGGAAGTCATAGCTCCTACGAGCAGTACTTC. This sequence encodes CASSVETEGSHSSYEQYF.

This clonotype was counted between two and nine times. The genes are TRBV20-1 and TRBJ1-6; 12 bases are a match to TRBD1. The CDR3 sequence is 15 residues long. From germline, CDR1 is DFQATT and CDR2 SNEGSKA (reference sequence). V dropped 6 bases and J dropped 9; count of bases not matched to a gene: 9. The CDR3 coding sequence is TGCAGTGCCGTAGGCGGGACAGGGGGCCGTTCACCCCTCCACTTT. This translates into CSAVGGTGGRSPLHF.

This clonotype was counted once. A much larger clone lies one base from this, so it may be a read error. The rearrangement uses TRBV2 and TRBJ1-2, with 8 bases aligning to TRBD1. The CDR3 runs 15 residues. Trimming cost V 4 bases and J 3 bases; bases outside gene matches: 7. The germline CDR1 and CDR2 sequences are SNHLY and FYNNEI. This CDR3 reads CASSGGRGRDYGYTF. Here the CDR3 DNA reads TGTGCCAGCAGTGGAGGCAGGGGGCGAGACTATGGCTACACCTTC.

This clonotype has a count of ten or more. This CDR3 is CASSGIPSGANVLTF. The CDR3 DNA is TGTGCCAGCAGTGGGATTCCCTCTGGGGCCAACGTCCTGACTTTC. The gene calls are TRBV2 and TRBJ2-6; D unresolved. Trimming stripped 4 bases from V and 0 bases from J, with 7 bases between. This CDR3 has 15 residues. Germline V gives CDR1 SNHLY, CDR2 FYNNEI.

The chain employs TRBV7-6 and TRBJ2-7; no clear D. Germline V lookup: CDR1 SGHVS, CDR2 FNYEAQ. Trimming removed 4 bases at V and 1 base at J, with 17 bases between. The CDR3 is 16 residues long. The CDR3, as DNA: TGTGCCAGCAGCTCAACCGACAAAGAACAGTCCTACGAGCAGTACTTC. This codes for CASSSTDKEQSYEQYF.

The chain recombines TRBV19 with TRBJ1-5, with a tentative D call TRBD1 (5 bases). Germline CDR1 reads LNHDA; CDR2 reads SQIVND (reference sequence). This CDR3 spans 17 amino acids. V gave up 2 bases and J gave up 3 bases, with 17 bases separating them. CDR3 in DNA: TGTGCCAGTAGTATAACGGGGGGAGGGCAGAACAATCAGCCCCAGCATTTT. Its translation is CASSITGGGQNNQPQHF.

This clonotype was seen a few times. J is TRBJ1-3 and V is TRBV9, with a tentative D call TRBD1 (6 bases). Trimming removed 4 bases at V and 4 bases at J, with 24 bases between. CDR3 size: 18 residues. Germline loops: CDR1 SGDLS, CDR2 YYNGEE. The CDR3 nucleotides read TGTGCCAGCAGCTTCAACTACAGGGTTCCCCAGTCGGGAAACACCATATATTTT. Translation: CASSFNYRVPQSGNTIYF. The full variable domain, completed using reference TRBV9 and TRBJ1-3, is DSGVTQTPKHLITATGQRVTLRCSPRSGDLSVYWYQQSLDQGLQFLIQYYNGEERAKGNILERFSAQQFPDLHSELNLSSLELGDSALYFCASSFNYRVPQSGNTIYFGEGSWLTVV.

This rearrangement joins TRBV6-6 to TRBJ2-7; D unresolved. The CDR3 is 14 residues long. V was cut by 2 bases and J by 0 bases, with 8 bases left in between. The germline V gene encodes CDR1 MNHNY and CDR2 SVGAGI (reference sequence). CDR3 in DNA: TGTGCCAGCAGTTACAGGCGGAGCTCCTACGAGCAGTACTTC. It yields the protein CASSYRRSSYEQYF.

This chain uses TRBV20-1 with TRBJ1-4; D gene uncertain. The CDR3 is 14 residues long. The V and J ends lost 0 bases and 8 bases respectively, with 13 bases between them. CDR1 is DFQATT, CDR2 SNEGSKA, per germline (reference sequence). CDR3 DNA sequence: TGCAGTGCTAGAGATCCCAGGTCACGGGAAAAACTGTTTTTT. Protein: CSARDPRSREKLFF.

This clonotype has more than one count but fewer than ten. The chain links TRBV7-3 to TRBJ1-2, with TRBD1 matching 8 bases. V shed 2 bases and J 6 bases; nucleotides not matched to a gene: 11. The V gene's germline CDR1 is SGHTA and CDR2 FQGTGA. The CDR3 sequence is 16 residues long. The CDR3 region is CASSLPGQAFSNGYTF. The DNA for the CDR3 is TGTGCCAGCAGCTTACCGGGACAGGCATTTTCAAATGGCTACACCTTC.

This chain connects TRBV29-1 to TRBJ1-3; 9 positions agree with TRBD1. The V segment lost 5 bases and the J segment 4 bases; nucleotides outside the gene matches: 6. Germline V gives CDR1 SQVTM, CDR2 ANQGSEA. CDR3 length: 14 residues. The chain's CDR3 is CSVQRTGAGNTIYF. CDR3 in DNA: TGCAGCGTTCAAAGGACAGGGGCAGGAAACACCATATATTTT.

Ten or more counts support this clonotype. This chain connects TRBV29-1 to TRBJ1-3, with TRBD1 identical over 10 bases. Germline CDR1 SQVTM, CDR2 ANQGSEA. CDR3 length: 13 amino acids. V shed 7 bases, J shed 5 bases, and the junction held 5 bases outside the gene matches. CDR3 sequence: CSARGQGRNTIYF. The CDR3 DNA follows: TGCAGCGCGAGGGGACAGGGGCGAAACACCATATATTTT.

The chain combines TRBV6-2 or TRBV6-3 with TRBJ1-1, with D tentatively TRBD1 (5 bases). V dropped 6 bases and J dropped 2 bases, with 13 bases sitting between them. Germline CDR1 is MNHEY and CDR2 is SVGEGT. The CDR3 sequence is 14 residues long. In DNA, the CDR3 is TGTGCCAGCAGGGGGGGATCAGCAAACACTGAAGCTTTCTTT. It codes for CASRGGSANTEAFF.

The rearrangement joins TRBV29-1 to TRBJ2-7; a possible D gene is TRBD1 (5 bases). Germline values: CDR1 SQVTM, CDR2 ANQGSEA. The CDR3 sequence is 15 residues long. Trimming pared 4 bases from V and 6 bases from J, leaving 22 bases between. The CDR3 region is CSVASTDPMMGEQYF. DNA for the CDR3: TGCAGCGTTGCCTCGACAGACCCCATGATGGGCGAGCAGTACTTC.

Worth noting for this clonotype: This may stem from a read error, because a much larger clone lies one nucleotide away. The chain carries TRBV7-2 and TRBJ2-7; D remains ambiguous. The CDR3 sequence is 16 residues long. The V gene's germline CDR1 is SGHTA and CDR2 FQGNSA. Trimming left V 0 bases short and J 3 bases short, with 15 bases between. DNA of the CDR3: TGTGCCAGCAGCTTAGCGCCCAGCGCTCGAGACTACGAGCAGTACTTC. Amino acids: CASSLAPSARDYEQYF.

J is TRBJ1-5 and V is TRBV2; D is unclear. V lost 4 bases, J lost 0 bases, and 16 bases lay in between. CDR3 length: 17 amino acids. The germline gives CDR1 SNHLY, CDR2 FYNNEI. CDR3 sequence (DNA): TGTGCCAGCAGTGGGGCTGAGTCGTGGTATAGCAATCAGCCCCAGCATTTT. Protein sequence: CASSGAESWYSNQPQHF.

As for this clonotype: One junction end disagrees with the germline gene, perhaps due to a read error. The CDR3 DNA sequence: TGCATCGTCCCGGACAGAGTGGGCGAGCAATACTTC. This translates into CIVPDRVGEQYF. This chain uses TRBV29-1 with TRBJ2-7, with a possible D match to TRBD1 (6 bases). The length of the CDR3 is 12 residues. Germline V gene data show CDR1 as SQVTM and CDR2 as ANQGSEA.

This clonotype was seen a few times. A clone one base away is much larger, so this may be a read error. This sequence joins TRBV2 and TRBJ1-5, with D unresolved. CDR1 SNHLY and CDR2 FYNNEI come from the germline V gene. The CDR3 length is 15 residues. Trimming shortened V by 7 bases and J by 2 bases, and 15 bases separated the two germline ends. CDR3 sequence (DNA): TGTGCCAGCAAACGGGAGCAGATGGGCAATCAGCCCCAGCATTTT. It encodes CASKREQMGNQPQHF.